The sequence of this TCR beta chain was determined in a study of CD8 T cells in ankylosing spondylitis. Findings of the study overall: Disease-linked clones were reportedly significantly enriched in matched ankylosing spondylitis synovial fluid. Blood of patients with ankylosing spondylitis appeared to be characterized by a TCR beta motif of several highly homologous variants.

The germline V and J ends were trimmed by 5 bases and 3 bases, with 14 bases remaining between them. This CDR3 contains 15 residues. Germline V gene lookup returns CDR1 MNHEY and CDR2 SMNVEV (reference sequence). This clonotype was counted only a few times. Its specificity is not known. TCRdb re-called the 5' RACE reads through MiXCR, storing one row per CDR3 protein. The repertoire holds 330,000 or so distinct CDR3 sequences, with 6.5% to 10% as singletons. The sequencing sample was made of blood, either unsorted or a sorted T cell fraction (not recorded which). The chain is built from TRBV27 and TRBJ1-3, with D possibly matching TRBD1 (6 bases). This receptor was obtained from a male donor with ankylosing spondylitis. The CDR3: CASSPLQGFGNTIYF. DNA for the CDR3: TGTGCCAGCAGTCCACTACAGGGTTTTGGAAACACCATATATTTT.